This is a list of T cell receptor beta chains from one sample in a study of cytotoxic CD8 clonotypes in ibrutinib-treated CLL. Here immunoSEQ multiplex PCR was the method, and the copy in TCRdb shows in-frame clones only, minus some. Of about 310,000 clones listed, approximately 80% are singletons. This specimen consisted of PBMCs, obtained before ibrutinib treatment. These receptors all stem from a human donor with chronic lymphocytic leukemia. The conserved cysteine and the conserved F or W are not part of the CDR3 here. The order of the fields is V gene, J gene, CDR3 protein.

TRBV5-1	TRBJ2-3	ASSLEGSPRADTQY
TRBV7-9	TRBJ2-6	ASIFGRLPGANVLT
TRBV7-8	TRBJ2-2	ASSLVGWSRIEAGELF
TRBV30	TRBJ2-6	ARKVGSGANVLT
TRBV28	TRBJ2-7	ASVTPGQGTYEQY
TRBV9	TRBJ1-3	ASSPRPEDRSGNTIY
TRBV29-1	TRBJ1-3	SVDPLSGNTIY
TRBV30	TRBJ2-7	AWSVGTSYEQY
TRBV19	TRBJ1-2	ASSRTGSPYGYT
TRBV7-9	TRBJ1-1	ASSLGGAEAF
TRBV7-7	TRBJ1-5	ASSLGRTGNQPQH
TRBV7-2	TRBJ2-3	ASSLDAASGSTDTQY
TRBV9	TRBJ2-3	ASSVDGLLAGELEAQY
TRBV30	TRBJ2-5	AWGGLGQTQY
TRBV9	TRBJ2-2	ASSPRTRPNTGELF
TRBV6-5	TRBJ2-3	ASRGTNSGTDTQY
TRBV2	TRBJ2-5	ASSPYGETQY
TRBV7-2	TRBJ2-5	ASSATRGQETQY
TRBV7-9	TRBJ1-2	ASSLERGVYYGYT
TRBV5-1	TRBJ2-1	ASSNSGNNEQF
TRBV9	TRBJ2-1	ASSESGSSYNEQF
TRBV30	TRBJ2-1	AWEPGLGGNEQF